These T cell receptor beta chains were read from a single sample in a study of blood T cells in healthy people across ages. TCRdb re-derived calls from the 5' RACE reads in MiXCR, one entry per CDR3 protein. This sample yields 800,000 or so distinct CDR3 sequences, of which around 25% are seen a single time; under 4% belongs to the top ten. These sequences were also reported in another study, on T cells of mothers and their children.

The sequenced sample consisted of blood. These receptors came from a boy under 18 in good health. The CDR3 runs from the conserved cysteine through the conserved F or W. The D gene is left open where the match is weak. Part of the rows lack a size; the others show once, few, many or a class for expanded clones.

v_call: TRBV29-1
j_call: TRBJ2-7
clone_size: -
d_call: -
cdr3_nt: TGCAGCGTGAGCCCCGAAACGCAGGGCTACGAGCAGTACTTC
cdr3_aa: CSVSPETQGYEQYF

v_call: TRBV11-2
j_call: TRBJ1-2
clone_size: -
d_call: -
cdr3_nt: TGTGCCAGCAGCTTAGACCCCTTGACGGGGATGGCCACCTTC
cdr3_aa: CASSLDPLTGMATF

v_call: TRBV27
j_call: TRBJ1-1
clone_size: few
d_call: -
cdr3_nt: TGTGCCAGCAGATACAGGGATAACACTGAAGCTTTCTTT
cdr3_aa: CASRYRDNTEAFF

v_call: TRBV4-1
j_call: TRBJ2-5
clone_size: -
d_call: -
cdr3_nt: TGCGCCAGCAGCCAAGAACCTGGGACCCCTCAAGTGACCCAGTACTTT
cdr3_aa: CASSQEPGTPQVTQYF

v_call: TRBV6-6
j_call: TRBJ1-5
clone_size: -
d_call: -
cdr3_nt: TGTGCCAGCACGGGGGAGATTAATCAGCCCCAGCATTTT
cdr3_aa: CASTGEINQPQHF

v_call: TRBV11-1
j_call: TRBJ1-1
clone_size: -
d_call: TRBD1
cdr3_nt: TGTGCCAGCGGCGACAGGGGGAACACTGAAGCTTTCTTT
cdr3_aa: CASGDRGNTEAFF

v_call: TRBV9
j_call: TRBJ2-1
clone_size: -
d_call: -
cdr3_nt: TGTGCCAGCAGCGGGGGGGAGGAGAACTACAATGAGCAGTTCTTC
cdr3_aa: CASSGGEENYNEQFF

v_call: TRBV5-1
j_call: TRBJ2-1
clone_size: -
d_call: TRBD1
cdr3_nt: TGCGCCAGCAGCTCCCAGACAGGGGGCACCAATGAGCAGTTCTTC
cdr3_aa: CASSSQTGGTNEQFF

v_call: TRBV12-3/TRBV12-4
j_call: TRBJ2-1
clone_size: few
d_call: -
cdr3_nt: TGTGCCAGCACCTCCCTCTCCTGGCCGGGGGTGCATGAGCAGTTCTTC
cdr3_aa: CASTSLSWPGVHEQFF

v_call: TRBV28
j_call: TRBJ2-5
clone_size: -
d_call: -
cdr3_nt: TGTGCCAGCAGTTCCCTAGGGACCCAGTACTTC
cdr3_aa: CASSSLGTQYF

v_call: TRBV29-1
j_call: TRBJ1-1
clone_size: few
d_call: TRBD1
cdr3_nt: TGCAGCTGCGAGACAGGGGGGAACACTGAAGCTTTCTTT
cdr3_aa: CSCETGGNTEAFF

v_call: TRBV19
j_call: TRBJ1-1
clone_size: few
d_call: -
cdr3_nt: TGTGCCAGTAGAAAGGCGTTGAACACTGAAGCTTTCTTT
cdr3_aa: CASRKALNTEAFF

v_call: TRBV20-1
j_call: TRBJ2-5
clone_size: many
d_call: -
cdr3_nt: TGCAGTGCTACCAGTGAGACCCAGTACTTC
cdr3_aa: CSATSETQYF